The present T cell receptor beta chain was sequenced within a study of persistence of HIV-infected CD4 T cells (TCRdb year 2020). In the study overall: CMV- and HIV-1 Gag-responding CD4+ T cells were isolated from ART-treated individuals so that antigen-driven clonal expansion of HIV-1-infected cells could be examined. Apart from a couple of participants who underwent leukapheresis at a single time point, peripheral blood samples of up to roughly 200 mL were collected from participants at multiple time points. The TCR cluster analysis across participants included roughly eight participants for CMV and more than five participants for Gag. The median time the participants had spent on suppressive ART was over 7 years. The clonality of all cells in each sorted population was measured by TCRbeta sequencing, and the clonality of infected cells was measured by proviral sequencing.

The immunoSEQ hsTCRB assay version 4, run in survey mode, was used to sequence TCRbeta repertoires from genomic DNA. Genomic DNA was diluted to around 9.4 ng/uL, using up to 1 ug per sample for TCRbeta sequencing. In the source study's methods: ImmunoSeq Analyzer 3.0 was used for analysis of TCRbeta data, and diversity was computed on productive nucleotide rearrangements. The improved Chao index was used to estimate lower-bound TCR diversity, and the Gini coefficient was used to estimate clonality using the Immunarch R package. Nucleotide rearrangements that differed but encoded the same CDR3beta amino acid sequence were counted as separate clonotypes. Differential abundance analysis found TCRbeta sequences that were significantly enriched in antigen-responding cells compared with anti-CD3/anti-CD28-activated cells. Using predicted peptide-MHC specificity as the basis, GLIPH2 grouped TCRs into clusters, both for each participant individually and for the merged data sets that combined participants. The immuneACCESS repertoire file appears here via TCRdb, limited to in-frame rearrangements. These files lack a portion of the clones; in checked studies, under half of the deficit traces to unresolved V genes, and the cause of the others is not known. The V and J calls and the clone size are those of that table, but D and trimming were determined from the DNA. The sample table holds 30,000 to 35,000 clones, of which roughly four fifths were seen once. The top ten clones comprise over 15% of the sample.

Relative to germline, V is missing 3 bases and J is missing 2 bases, with 6 bases of the junction outside any gene match. CDR1 is given as SGHTS and CDR2 as YDEGEE, both from the germline V gene. CDR3 length: 15 amino acids, cysteine to phenylalanine. Only the CDR3 DNA stays, 45 bases, in frame from base 1. A few counts support this clone. It has no known antigen specificity. Base quality data are lacking; no much larger clone is found one base away. Overall results and qualifications from the work: Restriction of bulk TCR analyses to the rare CMV-responding cells that actually carried HIV-1 proviruses was not possible. A correlation was observed between TCR oligoclonality and proviral oligoclonality within the same sorted populations. Enrichment of degenerate expanded CDR3beta sequences was found in antigen-responding cells, suggesting convergent selection of CD4+ responses to CMV and Gag. Significantly lower TCRbeta richness was observed in CMV- and Gag-responding cells than in anti-CD3/anti-CD28-responding cells, and higher oligoclonality was observed in CMV-responding cells than in CD3/CD28-stimulated and Gag-responding cells. Few individuals were included in the study, and only a limited range of antigens was tested.

The intended sense of this specimen's treatment or condition label: suppressive antiretroviral therapy. A pool of overlapping HIV-1 Gag 15-mer peptides, at roughly 1 ug per peptide per mL, was used to stimulate the cells. Memory CD4+ T cells that did not respond, being CD40L-negative, CD69-negative and CD45RO-high, were sorted as memory populations depleted of antigen-responding cells. HIV-1-infected adults in whom suppressive ART had been started during chronic infection were enrolled as participants. Participants had undetectable plasma HIV-1 RNA below 50 copies/mL for at least 4 years. To be included, participants needed a CD4+ T cell count above 400 cells/uL and a positive CMV serology. Before stimulation, PBMCs were isolated using density centrifugation and then depleted of CD8+ T cells. Stimulation of CD8-depleted PBMCs was carried out for 15 to 20 hours with anti-CD28/CD49d costimulation, CD40-blocking antibody and enfuvirtide, to prevent new infections. Sorting was done on either a Beckman Coulter MoFlo Legacy or an XDP sorter, and propidium iodide was used to exclude dead cells. For samples with more than one million cells, genomic DNA was extracted with the QIAamp DNA Mini Kit, and for all other samples the Quick-DNA Microprep Kit was used.

This sequence was found in an adult woman with HIV who was CMV-seropositive. The rearrangement combines TRBV5-8 with TRBJ1-1, and TRBD1 aligns with 8 junction nucleotides. The specimen comprised CD4+ T cells sorted from PBMCs after roughly 18-hour stimulation, sampled from a patient who received antiretroviral therapy. The sample's cell subset or site label is to be understood as: CD40L-CD69- CD45RO-high memory CD4 T cells not responding to Gag peptides. The sequenced DNA: TGTGCCAGCAGCTGGACAGGGTCCCTAAACACTGAAGCTTTCTTT. The resulting protein is CASSWTGSLNTEAFF.